The rows below give T cell receptor beta chains drawn from one sample of a study of T cell clones after liver transplantation. Sequenced by immunoSEQ multiplex PCR; TCRdb stores in-frame clones only, minus some. Here the sample spans 70,000 to 95,000 clones, 83% being singletons. Source: CD4+ T cells from blood, taken at the 22-month timepoint. The receptors stem from a human patient who received a liver transplant. Part of the T cells may come from the graft donor. Both conserved end residues are part of each CDR3. The D gene is left open where the match is weak. The listing skips clone size in some rows; elsewhere it reads once, few, many or a size class.

-	TRBV7-2	-	TRBJ2-1	TGTGCCAGCAGCCCCACCTTGGGCAGTGTCTACAATGAGCAGTTCTTC	CASSPTLGSVYNEQFF
-	TRBV11-2	TRBD1	TRBJ2-2	TGTGCCAGCAGCCAGGGGACAGGGGCCGGGGAGCTGTTTTTT	CASSQGTGAGELFF
-	TRBV7-3	-	TRBJ2-5	TGTGCCAGCAGCTCGCCCCCCCTGGGGACCCAGTACTTC	CASSSPPLGTQYF
-	TRBV11-2	-	TRBJ1-4	TGTGCCAGCAGCTTAGAGCGCACTAATGAAAAACTGTTTTTT	CASSLERTNEKLFF
-	TRBV14	-	TRBJ2-5	TGTGCCAGCAGCCAAGCTAGGGTCTCGGTGGAGACCCAGTACTTC	CASSQARVSVETQYF
-	TRBV7-2	TRBD2	TRBJ2-7	TGTGCCAGCAGCTTAGGGCTAGCGGGACTCTACGAGCAGTACTTC	CASSLGLAGLYEQYF
-	TRBV2	TRBD2	TRBJ2-4	TGTGCCAGCAGTGATACTAGCGGGGGTTGGAACATTCAGTACTTC	CASSDTSGGWNIQYF
-	TRBV13	-	TRBJ2-7	TGTGCCCGGCCGACCGATGGGTCCCTGCACGAGCAGTACTTC	CARPTDGSLHEQYF
-	TRBV2	-	TRBJ2-5	TGTGCCAGCACGGCCCTCGAGGCCCAGTACTTC	CASTALEAQYF
-	TRBV9	-	TRBJ2-1	TGTGCCAGCAGCGTAGCTGGCGGAAGCTCCTACAATGAGCAGTTCTTC	CASSVAGGSSYNEQFF
once	TRBV7-8	TRBD2	TRBJ2-2	TGTGCCAGCAGCTTAGAGGCTAGCGGGAACACCGGGGAGCTGTTTTTT	CASSLEASGNTGELFF
-	TRBV5-6	-	TRBJ1-5	TGTGCCAGCAGCTTGGGGCCCCAGGTTGGCAATCAGCCCCAGCATTTT	CASSLGPQVGNQPQHF
-	TRBV19	-	TRBJ2-3	TGTGCCAGTAAAATTAGCGGTTCAGATACGCAGTATTTT	CASKISGSDTQYF
-	TRBV5-4	TRBD2	TRBJ2-1	TGTGCCAGCAGCTCACTAGCGGGGGCGACGTACAATGAGCAGTTCTTC	CASSSLAGATYNEQFF
-	TRBV2	-	TRBJ2-2	TGTGCCAGCACCCAGAGCAGGGGAGGCGGGGAGCTGTTTTTT	CASTQSRGGGELFF
-	TRBV28	-	TRBJ1-5	TGTGCCAGCAGTTTGGGGGTAAATAGCAATCAGCCCCAGCATTTT	CASSLGVNSNQPQHF
-	TRBV6-1	-	TRBJ1-5	TGTGCCAGCAGTTCCAGAGGCCAGGGAGGTCAGCCCCAGCATTTT	CASSSRGQGGQPQHF
-	TRBV19	-	TRBJ2-7	TGTGCCAGTTCCACAGGAGACTTTCCCTACGAGCAGTACTTC	CASSTGDFPYEQYF
-	TRBV7-3	TRBD2	TRBJ2-2	TGTGCCAGCAGCTCAACTCCTGGACTAGCGGGAGACACCGGGGAGCTGTTTTTT	CASSSTPGLAGDTGELFF
-	TRBV9	-	TRBJ1-4	TGTGCCAGCAGCGAAGGTTCCCTGGGTGAAAAACTGTTTTTT	CASSEGSLGEKLFF
-	TRBV4-2	TRBD1	TRBJ1-4	TGTGCCAGCAGCCGATCGACAGGGGCTGATGAAAAACTGTTTTTT	CASSRSTGADEKLFF
once	TRBV11-2	-	TRBJ2-1	TGTGCCAGCAGCCGAGAACAGAATGAGCAGTTCTTC	CASSREQNEQFF